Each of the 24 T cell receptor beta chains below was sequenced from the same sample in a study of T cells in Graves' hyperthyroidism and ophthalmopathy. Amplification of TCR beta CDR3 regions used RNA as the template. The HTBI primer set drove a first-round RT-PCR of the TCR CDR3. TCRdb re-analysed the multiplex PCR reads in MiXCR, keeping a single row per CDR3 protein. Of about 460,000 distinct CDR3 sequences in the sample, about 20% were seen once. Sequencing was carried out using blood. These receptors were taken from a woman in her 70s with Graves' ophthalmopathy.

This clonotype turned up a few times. In DNA form, the CDR3 reads TGCGCCAGCAGCTCCGTTATGACAGATACGCAGTATTTT. Encoded protein: CASSSVMTDTQYF. The chain recombines TRBV5-1 with TRBJ2-3; D ambiguous. Looked up from germline, CDR1 is SGHRS and CDR2 is YFSETQ. The V end lost 3 bases, the J end lost 3 bases, and 8 bases lay between the germline ends. The CDR3 loop spans 13 amino acids. Using reference TRBV5-1 and TRBJ2-3 for the parts outside the CDR3, the full variable domain is KAGVTQTPRYLIKTRGQQVTLSCSPISGHRSVSWYQQTPGQGLQFLFEYFSETQRNKGNFPGRFSGRQFSNSRSEMNVSTLELGDSALYLCASSSVMTDTQYFGPGTRLTVL.

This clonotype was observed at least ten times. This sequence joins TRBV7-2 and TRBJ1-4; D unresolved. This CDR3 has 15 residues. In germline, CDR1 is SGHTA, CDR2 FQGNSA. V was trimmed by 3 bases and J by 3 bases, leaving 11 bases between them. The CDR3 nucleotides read TGTGCCAGCAGCTTCACGGCAGGTCCTAATGAAAAACTGTTTTTT. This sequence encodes CASSFTAGPNEKLFF.

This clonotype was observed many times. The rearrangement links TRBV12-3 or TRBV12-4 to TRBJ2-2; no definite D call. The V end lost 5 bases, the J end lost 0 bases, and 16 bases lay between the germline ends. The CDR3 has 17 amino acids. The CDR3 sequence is CASSTSSRVSNTGELFF. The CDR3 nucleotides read TGTGCCAGCAGTACCTCCTCTCGGGTGTCGAACACCGGGGAGCTGTTTTTT.

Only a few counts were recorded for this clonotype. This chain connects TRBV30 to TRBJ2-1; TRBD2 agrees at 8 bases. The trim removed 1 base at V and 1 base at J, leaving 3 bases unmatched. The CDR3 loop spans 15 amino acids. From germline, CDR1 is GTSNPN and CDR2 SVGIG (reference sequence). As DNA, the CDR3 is TGTGCCTGGAGTGAGGGACTAGATTCCTACAATGAGCAGTTCTTC. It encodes CAWSEGLDSYNEQFF.

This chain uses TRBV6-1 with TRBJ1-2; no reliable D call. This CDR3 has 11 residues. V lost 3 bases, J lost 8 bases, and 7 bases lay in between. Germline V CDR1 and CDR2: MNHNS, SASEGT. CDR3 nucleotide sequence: TGTGCCAGCAGTGATCGGTTCGGCTACACCTTC. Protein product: CASSDRFGYTF.

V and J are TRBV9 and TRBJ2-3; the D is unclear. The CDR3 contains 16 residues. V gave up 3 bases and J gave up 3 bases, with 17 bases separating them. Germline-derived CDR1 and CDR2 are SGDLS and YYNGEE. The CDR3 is CASSAILGGRTDTQYF. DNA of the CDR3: TGTGCCAGCAGCGCCATCCTCGGTGGTCGGACAGATACGCAGTATTTT.

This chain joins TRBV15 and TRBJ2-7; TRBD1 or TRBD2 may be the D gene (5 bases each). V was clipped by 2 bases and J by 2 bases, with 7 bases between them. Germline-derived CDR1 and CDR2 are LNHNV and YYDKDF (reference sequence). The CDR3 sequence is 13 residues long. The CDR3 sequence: CATSRQGAYEQYF. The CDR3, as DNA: TGTGCCACCAGCAGACAGGGAGCCTACGAGCAGTACTTC.

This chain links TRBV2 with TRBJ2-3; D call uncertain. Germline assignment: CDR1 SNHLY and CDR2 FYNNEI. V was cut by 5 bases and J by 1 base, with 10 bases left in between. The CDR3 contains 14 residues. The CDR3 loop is CASSRLRGTDTQYF. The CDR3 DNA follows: TGTGCCAGCAGTAGGCTTCGGGGCACAGATACGCAGTATTTT.

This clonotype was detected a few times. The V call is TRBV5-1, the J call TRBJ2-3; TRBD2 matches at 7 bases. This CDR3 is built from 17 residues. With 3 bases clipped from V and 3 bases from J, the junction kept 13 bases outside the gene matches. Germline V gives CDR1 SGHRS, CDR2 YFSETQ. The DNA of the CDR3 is TGCGCCAGCAGCTATGAGGTCGCTAGCGGATATACAGATACGCAGTATTTT. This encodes CASSYEVASGYTDTQYF.

CDR3 sequence: CSARSGLAGGYEQYF. CDR3 nucleotide sequence: TGCAGTGCTAGATCGGGACTAGCGGGAGGCTACGAGCAGTACTTC. The chain recombines TRBV20-1 with TRBJ2-7; TRBD2 matches at 15 bases. The CDR3 consists of 15 residues. Germline V gene lookup returns CDR1 DFQATT and CDR2 SNEGSKA (reference sequence). The V gene end was trimmed by 2 bases and the J gene end by 3 bases; junction bases not matched to a gene: 2.

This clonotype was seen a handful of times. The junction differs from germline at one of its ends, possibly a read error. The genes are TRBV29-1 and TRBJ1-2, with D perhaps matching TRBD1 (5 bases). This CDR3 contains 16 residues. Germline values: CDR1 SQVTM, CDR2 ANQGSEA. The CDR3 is CSAEGVRTGSGSGYTF. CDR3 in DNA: TGCAGCGCTGAAGGGGTCCGGACGGGGAGCGGCTCTGGCTACACCTTC.

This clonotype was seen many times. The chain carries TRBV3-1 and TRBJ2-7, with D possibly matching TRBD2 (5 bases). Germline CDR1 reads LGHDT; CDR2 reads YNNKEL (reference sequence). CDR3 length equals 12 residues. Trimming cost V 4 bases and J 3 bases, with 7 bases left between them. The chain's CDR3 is CASSLRVYEQYF. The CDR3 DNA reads TGTGCCAGCAGCCTGCGGGTCTACGAGCAGTACTTC.

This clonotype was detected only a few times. The CDR3, as DNA: TGTGCCAGCAGCTTAGACAGGGGAGGCGAGCAGTACTTC. This codes for CASSLDRGGEQYF. The chain is built from TRBV7-8 and TRBJ2-7; D perhaps matches TRBD1 (7 bases). From germline, CDR1 is SGHVS and CDR2 FQNEAQ. V was shortened by 1 base and J by 6 bases, with 10 bases between the two germline ends. CDR3 length equals 13 residues.

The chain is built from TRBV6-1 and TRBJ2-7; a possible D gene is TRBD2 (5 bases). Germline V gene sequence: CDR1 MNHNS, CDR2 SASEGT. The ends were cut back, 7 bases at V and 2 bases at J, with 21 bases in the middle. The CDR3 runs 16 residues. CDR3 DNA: TGTGCCAGCATTCCTCCCAGAAGCGGTGTTGCCTACGAGCAGTACTTC. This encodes CASIPPRSGVAYEQYF.

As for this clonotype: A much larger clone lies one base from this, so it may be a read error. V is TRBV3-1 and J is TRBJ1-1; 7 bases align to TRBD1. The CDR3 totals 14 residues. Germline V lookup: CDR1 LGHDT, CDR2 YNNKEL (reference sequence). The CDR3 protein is CASSGLQGMTEALF. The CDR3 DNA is TGTGCCAGCAGCGGCTTACAGGGGATGACTGAAGCTCTCTTT.

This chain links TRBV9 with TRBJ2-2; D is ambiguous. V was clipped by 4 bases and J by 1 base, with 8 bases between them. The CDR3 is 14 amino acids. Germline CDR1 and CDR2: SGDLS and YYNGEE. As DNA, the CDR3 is TGTGCCAGCAGCCCCCCAAAGAACACCGGGGAGCTGTTTTTT. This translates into CASSPPKNTGELFF.

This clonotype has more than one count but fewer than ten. CDR3 coding DNA: TGTGCCAGCAGTGAGGCGGTGGGTATTGGGGCCAACGTCCTGACTTTC. It specifies CASSEAVGIGANVLTF. The chain links TRBV6-1 to TRBJ2-6; D remains unclear. The CDR3 covers 16 residues. V gave up 3 bases and J gave up 3 bases, with 12 bases separating them. The germline V gene has CDR1 MNHNS and CDR2 SASEGT.

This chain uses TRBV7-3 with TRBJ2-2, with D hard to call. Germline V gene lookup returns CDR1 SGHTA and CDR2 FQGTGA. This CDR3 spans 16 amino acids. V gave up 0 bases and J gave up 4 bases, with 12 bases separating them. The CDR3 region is CASSLTRSVPTGELFF. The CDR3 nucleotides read TGTGCCAGCAGCTTAACTCGGTCAGTCCCCACCGGGGAGCTGTTTTTT.

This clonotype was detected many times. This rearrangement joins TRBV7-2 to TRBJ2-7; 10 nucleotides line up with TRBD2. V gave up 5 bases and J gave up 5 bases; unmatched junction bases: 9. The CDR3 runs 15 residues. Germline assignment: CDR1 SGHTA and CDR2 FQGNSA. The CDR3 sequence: CASSLLGLAFDEQYF. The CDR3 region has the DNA TGTGCCAGCAGCCTCCTGGGACTAGCGTTCGACGAGCAGTACTTC.

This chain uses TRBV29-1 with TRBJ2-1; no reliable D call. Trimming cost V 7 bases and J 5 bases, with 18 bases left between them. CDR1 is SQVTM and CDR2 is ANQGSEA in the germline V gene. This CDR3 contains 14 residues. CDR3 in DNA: TGCAGCGCCCATCGGTACCCCGGGCACAATGAGCAGTTCTTC. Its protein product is CSAHRYPGHNEQFF.

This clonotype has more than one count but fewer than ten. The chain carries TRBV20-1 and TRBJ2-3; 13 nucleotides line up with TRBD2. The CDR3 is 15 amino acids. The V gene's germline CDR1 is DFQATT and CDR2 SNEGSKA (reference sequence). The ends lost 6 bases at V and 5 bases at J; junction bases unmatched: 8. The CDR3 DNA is TGCAGTGCCGGAGGACTAGCGGGAGCTAGAGATACGCAGTATTTT. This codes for CSAGGLAGARDTQYF.

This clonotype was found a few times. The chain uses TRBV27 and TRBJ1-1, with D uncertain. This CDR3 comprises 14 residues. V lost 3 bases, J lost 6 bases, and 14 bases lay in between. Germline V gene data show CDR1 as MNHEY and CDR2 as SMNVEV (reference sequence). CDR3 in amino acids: CASSFILARAEAFF. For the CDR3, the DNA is TGTGCCAGCAGTTTTATTTTGGCGAGGGCTGAAGCTTTCTTT.

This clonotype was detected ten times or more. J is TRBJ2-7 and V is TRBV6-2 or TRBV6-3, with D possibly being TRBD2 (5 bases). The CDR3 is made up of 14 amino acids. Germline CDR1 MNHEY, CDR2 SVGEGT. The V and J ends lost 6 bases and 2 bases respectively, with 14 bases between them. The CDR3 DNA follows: TGTGCCAGCAGACTCCTCGGACTTCCCTACGAGCAGTACTTC. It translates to CASRLLGLPYEQYF.

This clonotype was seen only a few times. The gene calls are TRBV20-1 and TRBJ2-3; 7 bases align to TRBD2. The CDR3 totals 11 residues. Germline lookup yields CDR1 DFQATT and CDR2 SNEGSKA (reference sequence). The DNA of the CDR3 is TGCAGCACACCGGGGAGGGGTACGCAGTATTTT. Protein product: CSTPGRGTQYF.